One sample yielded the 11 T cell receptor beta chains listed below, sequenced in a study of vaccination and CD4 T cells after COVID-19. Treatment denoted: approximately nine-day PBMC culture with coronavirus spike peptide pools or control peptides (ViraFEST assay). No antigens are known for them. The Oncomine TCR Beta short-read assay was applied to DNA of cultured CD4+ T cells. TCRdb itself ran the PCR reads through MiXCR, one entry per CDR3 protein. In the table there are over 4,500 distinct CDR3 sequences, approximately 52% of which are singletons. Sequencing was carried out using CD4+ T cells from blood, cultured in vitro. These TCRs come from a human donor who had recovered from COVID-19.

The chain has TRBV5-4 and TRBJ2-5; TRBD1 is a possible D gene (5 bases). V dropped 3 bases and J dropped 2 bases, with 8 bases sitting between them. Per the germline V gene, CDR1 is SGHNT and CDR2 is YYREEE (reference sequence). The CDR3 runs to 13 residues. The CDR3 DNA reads TGTGCCAGCAGCTCTGACAGACAAGAGACCCAGTACTTC. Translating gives CASSSDRQETQYF.

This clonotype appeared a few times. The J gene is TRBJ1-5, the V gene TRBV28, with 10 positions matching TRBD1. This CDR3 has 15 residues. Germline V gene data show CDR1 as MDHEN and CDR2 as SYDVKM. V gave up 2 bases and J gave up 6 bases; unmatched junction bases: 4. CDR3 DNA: TGTGCCAGCAGTTTACAGGGACAGGGGTTTCAGCCCCAGCATTTT. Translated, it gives CASSLQGQGFQPQHF.

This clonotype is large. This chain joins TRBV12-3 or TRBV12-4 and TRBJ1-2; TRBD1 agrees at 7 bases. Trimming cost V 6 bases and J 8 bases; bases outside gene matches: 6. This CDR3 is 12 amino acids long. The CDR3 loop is CASSDRVWGYTF. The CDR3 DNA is TGTGCCAGCAGCGACAGGGTCTGGGGCTACACCTTC.

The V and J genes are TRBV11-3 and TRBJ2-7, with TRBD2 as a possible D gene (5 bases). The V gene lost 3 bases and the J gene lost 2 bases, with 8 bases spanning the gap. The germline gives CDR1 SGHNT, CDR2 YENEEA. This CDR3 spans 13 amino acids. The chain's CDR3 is CASSFTGTYEQYF. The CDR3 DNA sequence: TGTGCCAGCAGCTTCACGGGAACCTACGAGCAGTACTTC.

This CDR3 reads CASSLRGTYGYTF. CDR3 DNA: TGTGCCAGTAGCTTACGGGGAACTTATGGCTACACCTTC. The chain is built from TRBV19 and TRBJ1-2, with no clear D. The V gene lost 6 bases and the J gene lost 5 bases, with 13 bases spanning the gap. The CDR3 has 13 amino acids. CDR1 and CDR2 (germline): LNHDA, SQIVND (reference sequence).

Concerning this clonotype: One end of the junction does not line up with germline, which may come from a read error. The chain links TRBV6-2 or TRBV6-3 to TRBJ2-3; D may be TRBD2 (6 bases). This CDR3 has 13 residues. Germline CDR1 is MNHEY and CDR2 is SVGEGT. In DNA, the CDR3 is TGTGCCAGTCACAGTACTAGCACAGATACGCGGTATTTT. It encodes CASHSTSTDTRYF.

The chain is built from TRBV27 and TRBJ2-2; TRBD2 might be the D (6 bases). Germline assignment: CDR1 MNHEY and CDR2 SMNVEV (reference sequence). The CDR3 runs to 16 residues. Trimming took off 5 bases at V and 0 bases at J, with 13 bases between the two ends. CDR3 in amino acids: CASSLSAGPNTGELFF. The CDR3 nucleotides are TGTGCCAGCAGTCTCTCGGCGGGGCCGAACACCGGGGAGCTGTTTTTT.

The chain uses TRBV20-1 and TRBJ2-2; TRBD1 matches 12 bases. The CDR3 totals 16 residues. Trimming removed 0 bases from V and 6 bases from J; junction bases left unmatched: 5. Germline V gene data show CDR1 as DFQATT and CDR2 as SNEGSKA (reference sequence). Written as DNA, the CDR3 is TGCAGTGCTAGAGATCCGGGACAGGGGGCCGCCGGGGAGCTGTTTTTT. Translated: CSARDPGQGAAGELFF.

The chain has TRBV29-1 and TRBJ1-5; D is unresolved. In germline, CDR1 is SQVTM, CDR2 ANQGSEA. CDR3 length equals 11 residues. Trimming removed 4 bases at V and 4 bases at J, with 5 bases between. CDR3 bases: TGCAGCGTTGGAGGGAATCAGCCCCAGCATTTT. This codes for CSVGGNQPQHF.

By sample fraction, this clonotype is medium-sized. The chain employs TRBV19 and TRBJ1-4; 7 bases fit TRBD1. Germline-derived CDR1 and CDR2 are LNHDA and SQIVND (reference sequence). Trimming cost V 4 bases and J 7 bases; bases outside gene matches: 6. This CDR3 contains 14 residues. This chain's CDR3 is CASSTTGQTEKLFF. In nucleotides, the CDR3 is TGTGCCAGTAGTACCACGGGACAGACTGAAAAACTGTTTTTT.

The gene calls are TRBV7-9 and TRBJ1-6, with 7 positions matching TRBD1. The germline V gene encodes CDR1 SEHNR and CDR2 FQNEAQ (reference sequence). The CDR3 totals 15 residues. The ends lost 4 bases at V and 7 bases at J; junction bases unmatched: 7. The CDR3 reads CASSSRGQLNSPLHF. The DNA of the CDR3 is TGTGCCAGCAGCTCAAGGGGACAGTTAAATTCACCCCTCCACTTT.